The clone carrying this T cell receptor (beta chain) was found a few times. Its antigen remains unknown. This sample is part of a study of long-term antiretroviral therapy in people with HIV. Regarding the study as a whole: Repertoire dominance by clones expanded before ART was seen at all time points. Controls had broader CDR3 length ranges than HIV repertoires did.

Trimming cost V 3 bases and J 5 bases, with 14 bases left between them. Germline V gene sequence: CDR1 SGDLS, CDR2 YYNGEE. The CDR3 is 14 amino acids. Version v3.0 of the immunoSEQ assay ran at survey level. Sequenced by immunoSEQ multiplex PCR; TCRdb stores in-frame clones only, minus some. Found here are around 7,400 clones, around 85% of them singletons; the top ten hold 11% to 15%. Sequenced material: unsorted PBMCs, taken roughly 2.5 years before starting antiretroviral therapy. This TCR came from a man in his forties with HIV. The chain uses TRBV9 and TRBJ1-2; D is possibly TRBD1 (6 bases). This CDR3 is CASSALTGLYGYTF. The CDR3 bases are TGTGCCAGCAGCGCACTTACAGGGTTATATGGCTACACCTTC.